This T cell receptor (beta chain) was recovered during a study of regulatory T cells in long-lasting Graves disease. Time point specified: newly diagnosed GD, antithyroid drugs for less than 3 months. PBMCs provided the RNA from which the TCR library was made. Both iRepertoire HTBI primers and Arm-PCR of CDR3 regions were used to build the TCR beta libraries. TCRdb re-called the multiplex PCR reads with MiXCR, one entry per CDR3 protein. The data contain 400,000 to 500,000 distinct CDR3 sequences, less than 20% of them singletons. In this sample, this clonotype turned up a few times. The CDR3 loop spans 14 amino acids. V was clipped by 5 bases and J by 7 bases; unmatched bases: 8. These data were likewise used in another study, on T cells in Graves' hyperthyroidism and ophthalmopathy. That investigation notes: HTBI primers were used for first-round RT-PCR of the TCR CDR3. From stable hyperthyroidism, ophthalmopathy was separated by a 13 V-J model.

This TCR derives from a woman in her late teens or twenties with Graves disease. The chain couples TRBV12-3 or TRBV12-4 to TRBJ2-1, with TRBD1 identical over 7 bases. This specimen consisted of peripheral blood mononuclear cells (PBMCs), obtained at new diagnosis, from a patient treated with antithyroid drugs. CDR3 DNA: TGTGCCAGCAGTACAGGGGTGGCTGGTAATGAGCAGTTCTTC. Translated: CASSTGVAGNEQFF.